This section outlines one T cell receptor (beta chain) sequence together with its context. What it binds is unknown. A minimum of 6 micrograms of total RNA was extracted per sample. These data originate in a study of blood T cells in healthy people across ages. The study's findings and limits: A strong correlation was found between TCR beta diversity and the percentage of naive T cells. Diversity estimates from one million T cells were considered underestimates.

Unmatched junction bases numbered 14, after V lost 6 bases and J lost 11 bases. CDR3 length: 13 residues. CDR1 is SQVTM and CDR2 is ANQGSEA in the germline V gene. The authors ran a second PCR of about 7 to 11 cycles using a sample-barcoded 5' primer and a J-beta primer mix. Each cDNA molecule carried a tag from a template-switch adaptor that contained 12 random nucleotides. MiXCR was run by TCRdb on the 5' RACE reads, yielding one entry per CDR3 protein. Of 700,000 or so distinct CDR3 sequences detected, about 43% appear once; the ten largest clones hold roughly 30%. This chain joins TRBV29-1 and TRBJ2-5; 8 bases fit TRBD1. This receptor was taken from a man older than 75 in good health. Sample: blood. The CDR3 region has the DNA TGCAGCGTAACAGGGGGTGCCTACAATGAGCAGTACTTC. It is translated as CSVTGGAYNEQYF.